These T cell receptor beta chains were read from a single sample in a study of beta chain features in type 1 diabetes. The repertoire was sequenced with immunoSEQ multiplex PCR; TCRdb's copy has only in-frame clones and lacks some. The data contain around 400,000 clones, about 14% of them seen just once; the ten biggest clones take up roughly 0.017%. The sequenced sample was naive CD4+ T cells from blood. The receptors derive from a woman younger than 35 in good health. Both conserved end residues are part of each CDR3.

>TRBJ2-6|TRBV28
CASSREGLSSGANVLTF
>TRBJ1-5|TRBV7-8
CASSLEPGVGNQPQHF
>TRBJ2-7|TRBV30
CAWNYRDRGYEQYF
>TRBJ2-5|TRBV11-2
CASKEETQYF
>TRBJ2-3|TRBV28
CASSKARTSGRSTDTQYF
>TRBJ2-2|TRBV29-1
CSVSRTWNTGELFF
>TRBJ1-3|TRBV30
CAWSGGGNTIYF
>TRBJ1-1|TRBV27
CASSPWAGTRAFF
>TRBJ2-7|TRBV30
CAWSPKGWAGAYEQYF
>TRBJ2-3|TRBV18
CASSPRLAGDSDTQYF
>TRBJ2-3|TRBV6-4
CASSGQGAPDTQYF
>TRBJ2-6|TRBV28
CASSFQGRANVLTF
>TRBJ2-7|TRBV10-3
CAIRAGGSNEQYF
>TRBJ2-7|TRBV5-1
CASSRQGTTYEQYF
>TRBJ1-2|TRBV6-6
CASSYWTDGYTF
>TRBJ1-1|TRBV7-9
CASSLQGGRPGDTEAFF
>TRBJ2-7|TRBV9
CASSLGQGPYYEQYF
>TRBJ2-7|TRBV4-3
CASSQEVRAWGEQYF
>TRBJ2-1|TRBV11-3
CASSPRTGEGEQFF
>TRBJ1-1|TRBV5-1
CASSLAREPNTEAFF
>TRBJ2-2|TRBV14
CASRREYTGELFF
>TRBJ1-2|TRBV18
CASSLDGLDGYTF
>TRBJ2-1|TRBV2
CASSAGTGLYHEQFF
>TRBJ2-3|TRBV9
CASSGRLGGRDTQYF
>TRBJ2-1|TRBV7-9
CASSLGALANEQFF
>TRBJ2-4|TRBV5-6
CASGLAAADIQYF
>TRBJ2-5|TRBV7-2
CASSGYYQETQYF
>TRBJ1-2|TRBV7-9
CASSPRQSANYGYTF
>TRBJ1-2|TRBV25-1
CASSDRGLDYGYTF
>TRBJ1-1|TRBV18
CASSPGQGAGYTEAFF
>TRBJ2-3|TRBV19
CASSVDRGTDTQYF
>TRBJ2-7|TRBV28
CASSLFGGSSYEQYF
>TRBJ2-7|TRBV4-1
CASSQGETRYEQYF
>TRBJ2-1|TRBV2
CASSERESSYNEQFF
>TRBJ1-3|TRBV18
CASSPDLRGNTIYF
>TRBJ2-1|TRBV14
CASSQNTGRQGAWGRLRQFF
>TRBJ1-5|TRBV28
CASSLLQGSNQPQHF
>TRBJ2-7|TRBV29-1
CSAMYDKDYEQYF
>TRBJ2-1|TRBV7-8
CASSLGVPTSYNEQFF
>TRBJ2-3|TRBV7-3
CASSPTLTDTQYF
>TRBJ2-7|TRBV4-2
CASSQAWGRYEQYF
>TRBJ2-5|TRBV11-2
CASSLGGAGVGETQYF
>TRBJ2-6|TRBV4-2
CASSQQYSGANVLTF
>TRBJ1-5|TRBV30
CAWSVSRHQPQHF
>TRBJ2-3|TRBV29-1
CSVEQSTDTQYF
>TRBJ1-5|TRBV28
CASSSGQPYQPQHF